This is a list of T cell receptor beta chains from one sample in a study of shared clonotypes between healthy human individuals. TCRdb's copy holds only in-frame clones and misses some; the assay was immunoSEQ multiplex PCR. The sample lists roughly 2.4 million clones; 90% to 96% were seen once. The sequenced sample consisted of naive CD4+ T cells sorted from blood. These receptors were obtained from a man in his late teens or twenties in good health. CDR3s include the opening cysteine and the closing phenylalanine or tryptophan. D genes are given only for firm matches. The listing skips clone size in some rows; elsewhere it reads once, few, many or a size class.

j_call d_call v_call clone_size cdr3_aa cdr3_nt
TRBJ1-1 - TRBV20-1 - CSARQLSEAFF TGCAGTGCCCGACAGTTATCTGAAGCTTTCTTT
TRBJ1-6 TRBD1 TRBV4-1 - CASSHPTGGSPLHF TGCGCCAGCAGCCATCCGACAGGGGGCTCACCCCTCCACTTT
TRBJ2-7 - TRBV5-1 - CASSLSFGLAQYF TGCGCCAGCAGCTTATCATTTGGGCTCGCGCAGTACTTC
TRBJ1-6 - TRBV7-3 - CASSVSVQESSYNSPLHF TGTGCCAGCAGCGTAAGTGTACAGGAGAGCTCCTATAATTCACCCCTCCACTTT
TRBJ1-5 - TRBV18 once CASSYDRNQPQHF TGTGCCAGCTCCTACGACAGGAATCAGCCCCAGCATTTT
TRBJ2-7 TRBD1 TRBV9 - CASSQRSGTGVEQYF TGTGCCAGCAGCCAACGATCCGGGACAGGGGTCGAGCAGTACTTC
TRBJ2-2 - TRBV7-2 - CASSRGGTGELFF TGTGCCAGCAGCCGAGGGGGCACCGGGGAGCTGTTTTTT
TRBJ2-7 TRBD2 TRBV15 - CATSRDWAGGPGEQYF TGTGCCACCAGCAGAGATTGGGCGGGAGGCCCAGGTGAGCAGTACTTC
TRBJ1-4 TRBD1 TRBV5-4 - CASSLGQGDPGEKLFF TGTGCCAGCAGCTTGGGCCAGGGGGACCCGGGTGAAAAACTGTTTTTT
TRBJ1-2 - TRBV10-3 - CAISESERDGYTF TGTGCCATCAGTGAGTCGGAGAGGGATGGCTACACCTTC
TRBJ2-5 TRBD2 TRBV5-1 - CASSLTTSGRAETQYF TGCGCCAGCAGCTTAACCACTAGCGGGAGGGCGGAGACCCAGTACTTC
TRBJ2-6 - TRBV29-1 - CSVENRGGIGANVLTF TGCAGCGTTGAAAACAGGGGAGGGATTGGGGCCAACGTCCTGACTTTC
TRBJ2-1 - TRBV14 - CASSLWGDEQFF TGTGCCAGCAGCTTGTGGGGCGATGAGCAGTTCTTC
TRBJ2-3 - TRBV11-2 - CASRRLDTDTQYF TGTGCCAGCAGGAGACTAGACACAGATACGCAGTATTTT
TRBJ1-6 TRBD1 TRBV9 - CASSAGTGNSWGNSPLHF TGTGCCAGCAGCGCCGGGACAGGGAATTCGTGGGGGAATTCACCCCTCCACTTT
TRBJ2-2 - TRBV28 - CASSLSGSTGELFF TGTGCCAGCAGTTTATCTGGGAGCACCGGGGAGCTGTTTTTT
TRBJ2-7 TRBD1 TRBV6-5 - CASRPGTGSSYEQYF TGTGCCAGCAGGCCCGGGACAGGGTCTTCCTACGAGCAGTACTTC
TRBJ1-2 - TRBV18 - CASSPRDINYGYTF TGTGCCAGCTCACCCCGGGACATAAACTATGGCTACACCTTC
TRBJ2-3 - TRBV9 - CASSPVRGSADTQYF TGTGCCAGCAGCCCAGTGAGGGGTAGTGCAGATACGCAGTATTTT
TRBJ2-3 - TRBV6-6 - CASSYDEDTQYF TGTGCCAGCAGTTACGATGAAGATACGCAGTATTTT
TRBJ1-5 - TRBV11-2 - CASSLDSLSNQPQHF TGTGCCAGCAGCTTAGATTCCCTTAGCAATCAGCCCCAGCATTTT
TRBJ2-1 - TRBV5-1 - CASSSDSSYNEQFF TGCGCCAGCAGCTCGGACAGTTCCTACAATGAGCAGTTCTTC
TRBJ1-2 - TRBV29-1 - CSVVSGMRVYGYTF TGCAGCGTTGTTTCGGGGATGCGGGTGTATGGCTACACCTTC
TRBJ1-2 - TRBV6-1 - CASSESGAYGYTF TGTGCCAGCAGTGAATCGGGGGCCTATGGCTACACCTTC
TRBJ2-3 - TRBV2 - CASSGDSTDTQYF TGTGCCAGCAGTGGGGACAGCACAGATACGCAGTATTTT
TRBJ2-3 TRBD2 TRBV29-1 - CSVATSGMTDTQYF TGCAGCGTGGCGACTAGCGGGATGACAGATACGCAGTATTTT
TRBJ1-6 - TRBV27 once CASRADRSNNSPLHF TGTGCCAGCAGGGCGGACCGCTCAAATAATTCACCCCTCCACTTT
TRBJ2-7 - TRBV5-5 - CASSPRFGDYEQYF TGTGCCAGCAGCCCGAGGTTCGGGGACTACGAGCAGTACTTC
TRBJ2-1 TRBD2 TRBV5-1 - CASSPGTSGGRYNEQFF TGCGCCAGCAGCCCCGGGACTAGCGGAGGTCGGTACAATGAGCAGTTCTTC
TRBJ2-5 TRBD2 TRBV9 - CASSAGLAQETQYF TGTGCCAGCAGCGCCGGACTAGCGCAAGAGACCCAGTACTTC
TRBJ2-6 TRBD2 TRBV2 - CASSDGLAGASGANVLTF TGTGCCAGCAGTGACGGACTAGCGGGGGCCTCTGGGGCCAACGTCCTGACTTTC
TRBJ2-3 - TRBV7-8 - CASSFLQTSTDTQYF TGTGCCAGCAGCTTTTTGCAGACTAGCACAGATACGCAGTATTTT
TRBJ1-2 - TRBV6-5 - CASSYQRGDPYGYTF TGTGCCAGCAGTTATCAGAGGGGGGACCCCTATGGCTACACCTTC
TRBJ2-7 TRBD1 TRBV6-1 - CASSEAGTGYSYEQYF TGTGCCAGCAGTGAAGCCGGGACAGGCTACTCCTACGAGCAGTACTTC
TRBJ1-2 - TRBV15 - CATSRDFRVRSGGDYGYTF TGTGCCACCAGCAGAGATTTTCGGGTTCGGTCGGGGGGCGACTATGGCTACACCTTC
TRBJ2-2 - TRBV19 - CASRNSRVDTGELFF TGTGCCAGTAGGAATAGCAGAGTTGACACCGGGGAGCTGTTTTTT
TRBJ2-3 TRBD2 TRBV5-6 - CASSLAGTSAQYF TGTGCCAGCAGCTTGGCCGGGACTAGCGCGCAGTATTTT
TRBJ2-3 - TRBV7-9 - CASSLGAMVDLSTDTQYF TGTGCCAGCAGCTTAGGAGCGATGGTAGACTTGAGCACAGATACGCAGTATTTT
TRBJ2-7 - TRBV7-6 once CASSLVDEEGYEQYF TGTGCCAGCAGCTTAGTAGACGAGGAGGGTTACGAGCAGTACTTC